This T cell receptor (beta chain) is drawn from a study of blood T cell repertoires in COVID-19. Overall study context: COVID-19 samples collected from the United States, Italy and Spain covered acute and convalescent phases. T cells, B-cell-depleted T cells, or PBMCs supplied cDNA or gDNA.

This CDR3 is built from 16 residues. V lost 1 base to trimming and J lost 1 base; unmatched junction nucleotides: 5. The germline CDR1 and CDR2 sequences are SSHAT and FNYEAQ (reference sequence). Original processing notes: Estimated nucleated cell counts came from reference gene primer amplification. Libraries were prepared by immunoSEQ multiplex PCR; TCRdb keeps only in-frame clonotypes and omits some of them. V, J and clone size derive from that table, while D and trimming were established from the DNA sequence. This sample has some 180,000 clones, with 80% to 90% found just once. The sequenced material came from peripheral blood. This clonotype originated in a human donor in a cohort sampled during active COVID-19. V and J are TRBV7-7 and TRBJ2-5; 8 bases are shared with TRBD2. The CDR3 DNA sequence: TGTGCCAGCAGCTTAGGGTCGGCGGGAGGCCAAGAGACCCAGTACTTC. Protein product: CASSLGSAGGQETQYF.